This T cell receptor (beta chain) is from a study of blood T cell repertoires in COVID-19. Clones were read by immunoSEQ multiplex PCR, and TCRdb kept only the in-frame ones, dropping some. The table has some 300,000 clones, around nine tenths seen once. Trimming cost V 6 bases and J 6 bases; bases outside gene matches: 7. Germline V CDR1 and CDR2: SNHLY, FYNNEI. The CDR3 consists of 15 residues. The sequencing sample was made of peripheral blood. This TCR derives from a woman in her 70s with COVID-19, enrolled during active disease. The chain has TRBV2 and TRBJ1-4, with 10 bases fitting TRBD1. CDR3 protein: CASSQPGTGDEKLFF. The CDR3 DNA reads as TGTGCCAGCAGCCAGCCGGGGACAGGGGATGAAAAACTGTTTTTT.